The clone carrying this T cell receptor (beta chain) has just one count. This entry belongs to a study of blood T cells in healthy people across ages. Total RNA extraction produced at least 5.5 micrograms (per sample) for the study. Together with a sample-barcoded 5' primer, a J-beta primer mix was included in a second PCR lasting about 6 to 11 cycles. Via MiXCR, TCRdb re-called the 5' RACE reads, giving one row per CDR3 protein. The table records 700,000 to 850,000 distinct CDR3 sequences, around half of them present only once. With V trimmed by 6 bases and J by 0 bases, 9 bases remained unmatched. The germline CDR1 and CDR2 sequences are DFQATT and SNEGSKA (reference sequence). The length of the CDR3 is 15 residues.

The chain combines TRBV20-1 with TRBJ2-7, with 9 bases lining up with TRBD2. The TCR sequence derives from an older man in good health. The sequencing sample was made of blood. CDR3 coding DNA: TGCAGTGCCCCATCTAGCGGGACGAGCTCCTACGAGCAGTACTTC. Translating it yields CSAPSSGTSSYEQYF.